The entry below gives a single T cell receptor (beta chain) sequence along with its context. Its antigen remains unidentified. No qualities accompany the bases; no much larger clone lies one base away. This sample was included in a study of blood T cells in healthy people across ages (dated by TCRdb to about 2015). Regarding the research as a whole: In model experiments, template switching captured roughly one uniquely barcoded TCR beta cDNA molecule for every two T cells. To track age-related changes in TCR beta repertoire diversity, the study relied on deep sequencing normalized with unique cDNA molecular identifiers. Four age groups were formed from the donors: young (average approximately 15 years), middle-aged (less than 40), aged (approximately 60) and long-lived (less than 85). The study analyzed two additional independent replicas of 1 million unique cDNA reads from the same blood draw for two donors, one aged 18 to 29 and one aged 80 or older.

To prepare the library, 5' RACE was applied. TCRdb lists the instrument as Illumina HiSeq 2500. A second PCR of roughly 7 to 12 cycles was run with a J-beta primer mix and a sample-barcoded 5' primer. A unique molecular identifier was introduced onto each TCR beta cDNA molecule by a template-switch 5' adaptor carrying 12 random nucleotides. At least 2.5 million CDR3-containing paired-end reads were obtained from each sample. The Mint cDNA synthesis kit, primed by a TRBC-specific oligonucleotide, was used to synthesize first-strand cDNA from all RNA. All cDNA was treated with uracil-DNA glycosylase and then went through a first 18-cycle PCR with the universal primers M1SS and BC2_uni_R. As for the authors' bioinformatics: Each sample was normalized by randomly selecting 1 million high-quality reads, each carrying a distinct molecular identifier. Instead of being binned into consensus sequences, reads with shared molecular identifiers were discarded. MiTCR, run with a Q25 quality threshold and the strictest error-elimination algorithm, handled CDR3 identification, clonotype clustering and error correction. A nonparametric unseen species model with Euler transformation was used to estimate a lower bound on total TCR beta diversity. Using fastp at Q25 and MiXCR, TCRdb reprocessed the public reads and kept productive beta chains. One record per CDR3 amino acid sequence lists the most common genes and DNA. It is TCRdb's table, rather than the study itself, that gives the V and J calls and clone size. In all, the sample holds hundreds of thousands of distinct CDR3 sequences, and around 27% of those were seen once. The top ten clonotypes cover approximately 3.7% of the sample.

Overall study outcomes, separate from this receptor: Because the CMV infection status of the donors was unknown, age-related changes in expanded clonotypes may potentially have been confounded. Total diversity estimates from one million sequenced T cells were considered lower bounds and underestimates. Since profiling was done on bulk unsorted PBMCs, naive and antigen-experienced compartments could not be conclusively compared. There was a strong correlation between observed TCR beta diversity and the percentage of naive T cells measured by flow cytometry. Observed TCR beta diversity per million T cells fell roughly linearly with age, and a significant reduction was already apparent by age roughly 40. Compared with the aged group, the long-lived group had more naive CD4+ T cells, fewer expanded clones and increased TCR diversity, a pattern suggesting age selection.

The junction carries 12 bases between V and J, which are trimmed by 0 bases and 0 bases respectively. Spanning cysteine to phenylalanine, the CDR3 consists of 16 amino acids. Just CDR3 DNA is preserved here, 48 bases in frame from base 1. According to the germline V gene (reference sequence), CDR1 reads DFQATT and CDR2 reads SNEGSKA. Donors were 39 systemically healthy Caucasian individuals from Russia aged roughly 6 to 100 years. Each donor gave ten milliliters of peripheral blood, collected into EDTA-treated Vacutainer tubes. PBMCs were isolated by Ficoll-Paque density-gradient centrifugation, with at least 6 million obtained per sample. Total RNA, at least 6 micrograms per sample, was extracted from PBMCs with Trizol reagent. Naive CD45RAhigh/CD27high T cell percentages were measured by flow cytometry on a PBMC aliquot from every donor. These data were also filed under a second study, of T cells of mothers and their children. Reported in the second study: The donors were nine systemically healthy Caucasian individuals, made up of three mothers and their six children. cDNA synthesis used all of the extracted RNA, with roughly 1.5 ug of RNA in each 15 ul reaction. In the second PCR, the M1S primer introduced both the sample barcodes and 2-4 random nucleotides. Over 9 million TCR beta CDR3 reads came from each mother, compared with roughly 2.8 million reads from each child. TCR recombination output is similarly shaped by thymic selection in related and unrelated pairs, with a minor effect exerted by inherited differences. Normalized repertoire overlap was always found to be slightly, but never significantly, higher in related mother-child pairs than in unrelated mother-child pairs. With a sensitivity of approximately 100 clones per million clonotypes, no persistent microchimeric T cell clones were detected. To look for features that set related mother-child pairs apart from unrelated individuals, the researchers ran deep NGS to compare the TCR beta repertoires of mothers and children. Mothers averaged about 37 +/- 4 years of age and children averaged roughly 11 +/- 4 years. After adapter ligation was performed with NEBNext reagents, the libraries were sequenced on an Illumina HiSeq 2000 with 100+100 nt paired-end reads. To prevent cross-contamination, the mother and child libraries were prepared a month apart and were sequenced in separate runs. Each donor had between roughly 450,000 and 2,300,000 distinct TCR beta clonotypes identified. Naive TCR beta clonotypes were estimated from low-frequency clonotypes matched to each donor's FACS-determined naive share, without sorting.

Sequenced material: blood. The chain links TRBV20-1 with TRBJ2-1, with TRBD2 perhaps the D gene, on 5 matching bases. The sequence derives from a boy aged 2 to 9 in good health. The CDR3 region has the sequence CSARDPRGSSYNEQFF. The sequence in DNA is TGCAGTGCTAGAGATCCCCGTGGGAGCTCCTACAATGAGCAGTTCTTC.